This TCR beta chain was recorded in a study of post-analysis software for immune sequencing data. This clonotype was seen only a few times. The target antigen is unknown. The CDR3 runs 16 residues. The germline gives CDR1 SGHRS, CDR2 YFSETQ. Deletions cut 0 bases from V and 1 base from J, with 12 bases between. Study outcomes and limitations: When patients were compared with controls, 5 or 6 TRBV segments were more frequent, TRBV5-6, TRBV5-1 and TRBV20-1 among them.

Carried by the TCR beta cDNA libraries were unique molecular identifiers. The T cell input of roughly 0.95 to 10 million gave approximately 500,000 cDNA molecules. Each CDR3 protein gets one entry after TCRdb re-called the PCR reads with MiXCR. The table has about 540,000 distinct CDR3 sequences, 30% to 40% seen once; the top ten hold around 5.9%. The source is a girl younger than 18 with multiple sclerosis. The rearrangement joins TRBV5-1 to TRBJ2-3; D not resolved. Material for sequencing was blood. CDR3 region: CASSLDVRRGTDTQYF. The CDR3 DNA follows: TGCGCCAGCAGCTTGGATGTTCGACGGGGCACAGATACGCAGTATTTT.